This T cell receptor beta chain was recovered during a study of blood T cell repertoires in COVID-19. Using immunoSEQ multiplex PCR, the repertoire was profiled, and TCRdb retains in-frame clones only, with some absent. The repertoire includes just under 100,000 clones, about 86% of them detected once, and roughly 13% sits in the top ten. This clonotype was obtained from a woman aged 55-69 years in a cohort sampled during active or convalescent COVID-19. Sequenced material: peripheral blood.

CDR3 DNA sequence: TGTGCCAGCAGACAGGGTGACTATGGCTACACCTTC. It encodes CASRQGDYGYTF. J is TRBJ1-2 and V is TRBV25-1; tentatively, D is TRBD1 (6 bases). V was clipped by 6 bases and J by 3 bases, with 8 bases between them. The CDR3 length is 12 residues. Germline-derived CDR1 and CDR2 are MGHDK and SYGVNS.